This entry is about one TCR beta chain. A single record per CDR3 protein comes from TCRdb applying MiXCR to the 5' RACE reads. The sample has 700,000 or so distinct CDR3 sequences; approximately 22% are singletons. This CDR3 region has 12 residues. The V end lost 4 bases, the J end lost 0 bases, and 6 bases lay between the germline ends. Per germline, CDR1 DFQATT and CDR2 SNEGSKA (reference sequence). The data derive from a study of identical twins. These data were also filed under a second study, of T cells expressing NK-cell markers. That report adds: It was sorted CD3+CD56-NKG2C+, CD3+CD56+NKG2C- and CD3+CD56+NKG2C+ T cells that provided the TCR beta repertoires. Uncertainty persisted over the HCMV specificity of expanded NKG2C+ T cell clones.

The V and J genes are TRBV20-1 and TRBJ2-5; D remains unclear. What was sequenced was PBMCs. The TCR was taken from a woman aged 18-29 years in good health. The CDR3 DNA follows: TGCAGTGCTACTCAAGACCAAGAGACCCAGTACTTC. Protein product: CSATQDQETQYF.